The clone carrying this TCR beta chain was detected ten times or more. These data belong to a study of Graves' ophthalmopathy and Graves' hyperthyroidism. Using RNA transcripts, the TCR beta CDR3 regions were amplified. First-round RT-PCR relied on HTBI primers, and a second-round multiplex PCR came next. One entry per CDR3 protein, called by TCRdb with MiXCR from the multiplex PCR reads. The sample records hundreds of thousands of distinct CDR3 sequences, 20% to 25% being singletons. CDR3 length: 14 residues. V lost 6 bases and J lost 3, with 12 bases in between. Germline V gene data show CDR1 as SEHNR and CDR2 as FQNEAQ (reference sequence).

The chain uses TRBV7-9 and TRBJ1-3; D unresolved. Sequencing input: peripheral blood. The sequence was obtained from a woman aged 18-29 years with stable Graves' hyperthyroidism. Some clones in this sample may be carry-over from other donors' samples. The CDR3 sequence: CASRSGRIGNTIYF. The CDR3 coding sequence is TGTGCCAGCAGAAGTGGGCGGATTGGAAACACCATATATTTT.